This T cell receptor beta chain is from a study of CD8 T cells in ankylosing spondylitis. Study-wide results and limits: A motif in TCR beta, a set of about 8 highly homologous variants, appeared characteristic of ankylosing spondylitis blood. A CD8+ phenotype characterized the disease-linked clones, which were relatively rare in peripheral blood. Significant enrichment of disease-linked clones was reported in matched ankylosing spondylitis synovial fluid.

With regard to this clonotype: Its antigen is as yet unknown.

Looked up from germline, CDR1 is SGDLS and CDR2 is YYNGEE. V was clipped by 3 bases and J by 0 bases, with 16 bases between them. The CDR3 covers 17 residues. By quantitative 5'-RACE with molecular barcodes, the TCR beta libraries were made. Each CDR3 protein gets one entry after TCRdb re-called the 5' RACE reads with MiXCR. The sample contains around 430,000 distinct CDR3 sequences, roughly 15% of which appear only once. The TCR sequence derives from a male donor with ankylosing spondylitis. The chain combines TRBV9 with TRBJ2-1, with a weak D call TRBD2 (5 bases). Sequenced: blood, either unsorted or a sorted T cell fraction (not recorded which). The CDR3 region is CASSAQTWTSSYNEQFF. For the CDR3, the DNA is TGTGCCAGCAGCGCCCAAACCTGGACTTCCTCCTACAATGAGCAGTTCTTC.